The 11 T cell receptor beta chains below come from one sample, sequenced in a study of post-analysis software for immune sequencing data. General study points: Five or six TRBV segments were more frequent in patients than controls; TRBV5-6, TRBV5-1 and TRBV20-1 belonged to this group.

The TCR beta cDNA libraries contained unique molecular identifiers. TCRdb called the PCR reads again in MiXCR, with one record for every CDR3 protein. Of hundreds of thousands of distinct CDR3 sequences listed, 55% to 60% are singletons. Their recognized antigens are unknown. Input material: blood. These receptors were obtained from a girl aged 2 to 9 with multiple sclerosis.

The chain links TRBV27 to TRBJ2-3, with TRBD2 identical over 8 bases. CDR3 length: 16 amino acids. Germline loops: CDR1 MNHEY, CDR2 SMNVEV (reference sequence). The V and J ends lost 4 bases and 0 bases, in that order; junction bases with no gene match: 6. This CDR3 reads CASSSRTSRSTDTQYF. CDR3 DNA sequence: TGTGCCAGCAGTTCTCGGACTAGCCGGAGCACAGATACGCAGTATTTT.

The chain uses TRBV6-2 or TRBV6-3 and TRBJ2-1, with 10 bases identical to TRBD2. From germline, CDR1 is MNHEY and CDR2 SVGEGT. The trim removed 3 bases at V and 5 bases at J, leaving 4 bases unmatched. The CDR3 runs to 15 residues. CDR3 coding DNA: TGTGCCAGCAGTTATTCTAGCGGGGGCGACAATGAGCAGTTCTTC. Its protein product is CASSYSSGGDNEQFF.

This clonotype has only a few counts. One end of the junction does not line up with germline, which may come from a read error. The rearrangement uses TRBV4-2 and TRBJ2-1, with 7 bases aligning to TRBD1. Germline V gene lookup returns CDR1 LGHNA and CDR2 YNFKEQ. The CDR3 covers 13 residues. The CDR3 DNA reads as TGTGCCCGCAGACAGGGTTCCTACAATGAGCAGTTCTTC. Translation gives CARRQGSYNEQFF.

This chain links TRBV6-6 with TRBJ1-5; D is unresolved. Germline-derived CDR1 and CDR2 are MNHNY and SVGAGI (reference sequence). CDR3 size: 15 residues. V lost 2 bases and J lost 0, with 8 bases in between. CDR3 sequence (DNA): TGTGCCAGCAGTTACCTCCGGGATAGCAATCAGCCCCAGCATTTT. It specifies CASSYLRDSNQPQHF.

The rearrangement links TRBV9 to TRBJ1-1; D call uncertain. CDR3 size: 16 residues. Trimming took off 4 bases at V and 0 bases at J, with 16 bases between the two ends. From germline, CDR1 is SGDLS and CDR2 YYNGEE. In DNA, the CDR3 is TGTGCCAGCAGCTCGTTCTTGGAGAGCCTGAACACTGAAGCTTTCTTT. It encodes CASSSFLESLNTEAFF.

The V gene is TRBV27, the J gene TRBJ1-6, with D perhaps matching TRBD1 (6 bases). CDR3 length: 15 amino acids. Germline V CDR1 and CDR2: MNHEY, SMNVEV (reference sequence). Trimming left V 1 base short and J 8 bases short, with 12 bases between. DNA of the CDR3: TGTGCCAGCAGTTTATTGGGGGCGGGTGATTCACCCCTCCACTTT. It codes for CASSLLGAGDSPLHF.

The chain couples TRBV20-1 to TRBJ2-5; D uncertain. The CDR3 spans 13 residues. Germline CDR1 and CDR2: DFQATT and SNEGSKA (reference sequence). V shed 2 bases and J shed 2 bases, with 9 bases lying between them. Here the CDR3 reads CSARSGVQETQYF. The CDR3, as DNA: TGCAGTGCTAGATCCGGAGTACAAGAGACCCAGTACTTC.

This clonotype was seen a single time. The chain links TRBV14 to TRBJ2-5; 11 bases line up with TRBD2. TRBJ2-7 matches the DNA end more closely, so the J call is doubtful. Germline V gene sequence: CDR1 SGHDN, CDR2 FVKESK. The CDR3 is made up of 15 amino acids. CDR3 sequence: CASSQGETSGDEQYF. The CDR3 bases are TGTGCCAGCAGCCAAGGGGAGACTAGCGGGGACGAGCAGTACTTC.

The chain has TRBV9 and TRBJ2-3; 11 bases fit TRBD2. The germline gives CDR1 SGDLS, CDR2 YYNGEE. With V trimmed by 4 bases and J by 0 bases, 13 bases remained unmatched. The CDR3 is 19 residues long. This chain's CDR3 is CASSLGTSGIRTSTDTQYF. CDR3 DNA sequence: TGTGCCAGCAGCTTAGGGACTAGCGGAATCCGAACTAGCACAGATACGCAGTATTTT.

The DNA for the CDR3 is TGTGCCAGCAGTATAACGGGACTAGCGGAAGAGACCCAGTACTTC. The encoded protein is CASSITGLAEETQYF. The V call is TRBV7-3, the J call TRBJ2-5; the match to TRBD2 covers 11 bases. The CDR3 runs 15 residues. Germline loops: CDR1 SGHTA, CDR2 FQGTGA. V trimming: 6 bases; J trimming: 3 bases; junction bases outside the gene matches: 6.

The chain carries TRBV20-1 and TRBJ2-3; unclear D gene. The CDR3 extends over 13 amino acids. V dropped 3 bases and J dropped 5 bases, with 12 bases sitting between them. Germline V gives CDR1 DFQATT, CDR2 SNEGSKA (reference sequence). CDR3 region: CSASPYVGDTQYF. DNA of the CDR3: TGCAGTGCTAGCCCCTACGTAGGAGATACGCAGTATTTT.